These 17 T cell receptor beta chains share one sample of origin, sequenced in a study of shared clonotypes between healthy human individuals. Using immunoSEQ multiplex PCR, the repertoire was profiled, and TCRdb retains in-frame clones only, with some absent. There are 2.3 million or so clones in the sample; over 85% occur only once, and around 0.4% lies in the top ten. Sequenced: naive CD4+ T cells from PBMCs. Subset: CD45RA+ positively selected. The receptors were gathered from a man aged 18-30 years in good health. Some clones in this sample may be carry-over from other donors' samples.

V and J are TRBV2 and TRBJ2-6; 8 nucleotides match TRBD1. From germline, CDR1 is SNHLY and CDR2 FYNNEI. V shed 5 bases and J 0 bases; nucleotides not matched to a gene: 9. This CDR3 is 18 amino acids long. The CDR3 here is CASSQGGQAFSGANVLTF. In DNA form, the CDR3 reads TGTGCCAGCAGTCAGGGGGGACAGGCCTTCTCTGGGGCCAACGTCCTGACTTTC.

The chain uses TRBV7-9 and TRBJ1-1; the match to TRBD1 covers 8 bases. The CDR3 is made up of 15 amino acids. V lost 2 bases, J lost 11 bases, and 13 bases stayed unmatched. Germline values: CDR1 SEHNR, CDR2 FQNEAQ (reference sequence). The CDR3 region has the DNA TGTGCCAGCAGCTTATTAACAGGGGGAACAAATGCGGCTTTCTTT. Protein: CASSLLTGGTNAAFF.

The chain has TRBV6-1 and TRBJ1-5; unclear D gene. Germline V CDR1 and CDR2: MNHNS, SASEGT. The CDR3 loop spans 15 amino acids. V lost 2 bases and J 4 bases, leaving 12 bases between the germline ends. CDR3 loop: CASSENALRNQPQHF. The CDR3 DNA reads TGTGCCAGCAGTGAAAATGCCCTTAGGAATCAGCCCCAGCATTTT.

The V and J genes are TRBV11-3 and TRBJ1-1; maybe TRBD1 (6 bases). Germline V lookup: CDR1 SGHNT, CDR2 YENEEA. With 5 bases removed from V and 3 bases from J, the gap between germline ends came to 19 bases. There are 16 residues in the CDR3. CDR3 in DNA: TGTGCCAGCAGCCCCTCGGGACGGAGGGGGTACACTGAAGCTTTCTTT. Amino acids: CASSPSGRRGYTEAFF.

About this clone itself: Within the sample, other DNA sequences also encode this same CDR3. The chain links TRBV7-9 to TRBJ1-5; D remains ambiguous. Germline loops: CDR1 SEHNR, CDR2 FQNEAQ (reference sequence). This CDR3 region has 13 residues. V lost 5 bases and J 5 bases, leaving 10 bases between the germline ends. The DNA for the CDR3 is TGTGCCAGCAGCCTGGGAGGAGATCAGCCCCAGCATTTT. Translation: CASSLGGDQPQHF.

As to this clone: A read error may produce the germline difference seen at one junction end. The chain recombines TRBV6-1 with TRBJ2-7; D uncertain. Germline assignment: CDR1 MNHNS and CDR2 SASEGT. The CDR3 has 12 residues. The CDR3 region is CASKAPSNEQYF. As DNA, the CDR3 is TGTGCCAGCAAGGCGCCCTCCAACGAGCAGTACTTC.

The chain combines TRBV9 with TRBJ1-4, with 10 bases fitting TRBD1. The V gene's germline CDR1 is SGDLS and CDR2 YYNGEE. V lost 0 bases, J lost 8 bases, and 4 bases stayed unmatched. The CDR3 consists of 15 residues. The chain's CDR3 is CASSVADRGIEKLFF. In DNA, the CDR3 is TGTGCCAGCAGCGTAGCGGACAGGGGGATAGAAAAACTGTTTTTT.

The V call is TRBV18, the J call TRBJ2-3, with 11 bases that match TRBD1. Trimming removed 2 bases from V and 6 bases from J; junction bases left unmatched: 7. The CDR3 extends over 16 amino acids. CDR1 is KGHSH, CDR2 LQKENI, per germline. CDR3 DNA: TGTGCCAGCTCACCAGTCGGACAGGGGGCGTGGGATACGCAGTATTTT. Protein: CASSPVGQGAWDTQYF.

The chain employs TRBV28 and TRBJ2-7; D perhaps matches TRBD1 (6 bases). Between the trimmed V and J ends, which lost 5 bases and 4 bases, there was a span of 21 bases. This CDR3 comprises 16 residues. From germline, CDR1 is MDHEN and CDR2 SYDVKM. As DNA, the CDR3 is TGTGCCAGCAGTCCCCCAGGGGTGGGGGCCCAATACGAGCAGTACTTC. Residues: CASSPPGVGAQYEQYF.

The chain links TRBV11-1 to TRBJ1-2; 7 nucleotides match TRBD1. This CDR3 contains 14 residues. J gave up 3 bases and V 2 bases, and 3 bases lay outside the gene matches. Germline V gene data show CDR1 as SGHAT and CDR2 as FQDESV (reference sequence). The CDR3 loop is CASSLTGTDYGYTF. The CDR3 DNA is TGTGCCAGCAGCTTAACTGGGACAGACTATGGCTACACCTTC.

V usage is TRBV7-9 and J usage is TRBJ2-4, with a possible D match to TRBD1 (6 bases). The CDR3 spans 14 residues. From germline, CDR1 is SEHNR and CDR2 FQNEAQ (reference sequence). Trimming removed 4 bases at V and 5 bases at J, with 12 bases between. CDR3 amino acids: CASSSQGRQNIQYF. The CDR3 DNA follows: TGTGCCAGCAGCTCACAGGGTCGACAAAACATTCAGTACTTC.

The chain employs TRBV7-2 and TRBJ2-5; perhaps TRBD2 as D (6 bases). This CDR3 region has 16 residues. Trimming removed 2 bases from V and 5 bases from J, with 18 bases in between. Per the germline V gene, CDR1 is SGHTA and CDR2 is FQGNSA. In DNA, the CDR3 is TGTGCCAGCAGCTTAATAGCGCAGGGCGGAGGGGAGACCCAGTACTTC. It translates to CASSLIAQGGGETQYF.

The rearrangement uses TRBV9 and TRBJ2-3; D may be TRBD2 (6 bases). CDR1 is SGDLS and CDR2 is YYNGEE in the germline V gene. The CDR3 has 16 residues. Trimming removed 0 bases at V and 9 bases at J, with 20 bases between. The CDR3 spells CASSVGSVRSGGTQYF. DNA of the CDR3: TGTGCCAGCAGCGTAGGGTCAGTGCGCAGCGGAGGGACGCAGTATTTT.

There are a few counts of this clone. The chain is built from TRBV5-8 and TRBJ2-7; 7 bases map to TRBD1. The germline gives CDR1 SGHTS, CDR2 YDEGEE. V lost 2 bases to trimming and J lost 2 bases; unmatched junction nucleotides: 7. This CDR3 is 15 amino acids long. CDR3 in amino acids: CASSFGGQPTYEQYF. CDR3 in DNA: TGTGCCAGCAGCTTTGGGGGACAGCCAACCTACGAGCAGTACTTC.

The genes are TRBV11-2 and TRBJ2-2, with D unresolved. Germline V CDR1 and CDR2: SGHAT, FQNNGV. Trimming took off 5 bases at V and 0 bases at J, with 10 bases between the two ends. The CDR3 sequence is 15 residues long. CDR3 residues: CASSPGRANTGELFF. The CDR3 nucleotides read TGTGCCAGCAGCCCCGGACGGGCGAACACCGGGGAGCTGTTTTTT.

About this clone: At the DNA level, this CDR3 is encoded by other sequences in the same sample as well. V gene TRBV7-2 combines with J gene TRBJ1-2; no definite D call. Trimming stripped 3 bases from V and 1 base from J, with 3 bases between. This CDR3 is built from 12 residues. CDR1 SGHTA and CDR2 FQGNSA come from the germline V gene. As DNA, the CDR3 is TGTGCCAGCAGCTTTAGTAACTATGGCTACACCTTC. As protein: CASSFSNYGYTF.

The chain has TRBV4-2 and TRBJ2-7; 8 bases map to TRBD2. This CDR3 is built from 17 residues. Germline V gene data show CDR1 as LGHNA and CDR2 as YNFKEQ. V lost 1 base to trimming and J lost 4 bases; unmatched junction nucleotides: 12. CDR3 in amino acids: CASSQVLAGRGNYEQYF. The CDR3 DNA follows: TGTGCCAGCAGCCAAGTATTAGCGGGACGGGGAAATTACGAGCAGTACTTC.